Listed below are T cell receptor beta chains from one sample, sequenced in a study of T-cell reconstitution after alpha-beta-depleted transplantation in children. TCRdb reprocessed the PCR reads via MiXCR and lists one record per CDR3 protein. The sample comprises about 300,000 distinct CDR3 sequences, 9.5% to 13% of which are singletons, and 7% to 9.5% rests with the top ten. This sample comprised PBMCs, obtained before TCRalphabeta/CD19-depleted stem cell transplant. These TCRs come from a boy younger than two with acute myeloid leukemia, due to receive a stem cell transplant. The CDR3 runs from the conserved cysteine through the conserved F or W. D genes are given only for firm matches. The listing skips clone size in some rows; elsewhere it reads once, few, many or a size class.

clone_size: many
j_call: TRBJ2-7
d_call: .
v_call: TRBV7-9
cdr3_aa: CASSSTGPGGYEQYF
cdr3_nt: TGTGCCAGCAGCTCGACCGGGCCCGGAGGCTACGAGCAGTACTTC

clone_size: many
j_call: TRBJ1-5
d_call: .
v_call: TRBV15
cdr3_aa: CATSSRVGAQHF
cdr3_nt: TGTGCCACCAGCTCTAGAGTCGGGGCCCAGCATTTT

clone_size: many
j_call: TRBJ2-1
d_call: .
v_call: TRBV5-1
cdr3_aa: CASSIDNEQFF
cdr3_nt: TGCGCCAGCAGCATAGACAATGAGCAGTTCTTC

clone_size: .
j_call: TRBJ2-1
d_call: TRBD2
v_call: TRBV11-2
cdr3_aa: CASSLEGLAGGISSYNEQFF
cdr3_nt: TGTGCCAGCAGCTTAGAGGGACTAGCGGGAGGAATCAGCTCCTACAATGAGCAGTTCTTC

clone_size: .
j_call: TRBJ2-5
d_call: TRBD2
v_call: TRBV4-1
cdr3_aa: CASSQEPASGRETQYF
cdr3_nt: TGCGCCAGCAGCCAAGAACCCGCTAGCGGGAGGGAGACCCAGTACTTC

clone_size: many
j_call: TRBJ1-2
d_call: TRBD1
v_call: TRBV7-8
cdr3_aa: CASSFPGQGRDGYTF
cdr3_nt: TGTGCCAGCAGCTTCCCGGGACAGGGTCGGGATGGCTACACCTTC

clone_size: many
j_call: TRBJ2-7
d_call: .
v_call: TRBV5-1
cdr3_aa: CASSLANGYEQYF
cdr3_nt: TGCGCCAGCAGCTTGGCCAATGGTTACGAGCAGTACTTC

clone_size: .
j_call: TRBJ2-3
d_call: TRBD2
v_call: TRBV28
cdr3_aa: CANSLGLAGGPDTQYF
cdr3_nt: TGTGCCAACAGTTTGGGACTAGCGGGAGGTCCCGATACGCAGTATTTT

clone_size: many
j_call: TRBJ1-6
d_call: .
v_call: TRBV5-1
cdr3_aa: CASSLAQGHNSPLHF
cdr3_nt: TGCGCCAGCAGCTTGGCACAGGGCCATAATTCACCCCTCCACTTT

clone_size: many
j_call: TRBJ2-3
d_call: .
v_call: TRBV6-5
cdr3_aa: CASSYSWEPTDTQYF
cdr3_nt: TGTGCCAGCAGTTACTCTTGGGAGCCCACAGATACGCAGTATTTT

clone_size: many
j_call: TRBJ1-4
d_call: .
v_call: TRBV28
cdr3_aa: CASSLWPRVEEKLFF
cdr3_nt: TGTGCCAGCAGTTTATGGCCCAGGGTTGAAGAAAAACTGTTTTTT

clone_size: many
j_call: TRBJ2-6
d_call: .
v_call: TRBV12-3/TRBV12-4
cdr3_aa: CASSPRRDWGLSGANVLTF
cdr3_nt: TGTGCCAGCAGTCCACGCCGGGACTGGGGCCTCTCTGGGGCCAACGTCCTGACTTTC

clone_size: many
j_call: TRBJ2-7
d_call: TRBD1
v_call: TRBV15
cdr3_aa: CATSRDKWDRGPSSYEQYF
cdr3_nt: TGTGCCACCAGCAGAGATAAGTGGGACAGGGGGCCGAGCTCCTACGAGCAGTACTTC

clone_size: many
j_call: TRBJ1-3
d_call: .
v_call: TRBV11-3
cdr3_aa: CASSSGRASGNTIYF
cdr3_nt: TGTGCCAGCAGCTCGGGCAGGGCATCTGGAAACACCATATATTTT

clone_size: many
j_call: TRBJ2-1
d_call: .
v_call: TRBV9
cdr3_aa: CASSVAGTPKDEQFF
cdr3_nt: TGTGCCAGCAGCGTAGCCGGGACACCGAAGGATGAGCAGTTCTTC

clone_size: few
j_call: TRBJ1-4
d_call: .
v_call: TRBV19
cdr3_aa: CASSARRTSNEKLFF
cdr3_nt: TGTGCCAGTAGTGCCCGACGGACCTCTAATGAAAAACTGTTTTTT

clone_size: many
j_call: TRBJ1-5
d_call: .
v_call: TRBV12-3/TRBV12-4
cdr3_aa: CASSFYDSNQPQHF
cdr3_nt: TGTGCCAGCAGTTTTTATGATAGCAATCAGCCCCAGCATTTT

clone_size: many
j_call: TRBJ2-7
d_call: TRBD2
v_call: TRBV2
cdr3_aa: CASTWTSGYEQYF
cdr3_nt: TGTGCCAGCACCTGGACTAGCGGTTACGAGCAGTACTTC

clone_size: many
j_call: TRBJ2-3
d_call: TRBD2
v_call: TRBV20-1
cdr3_aa: CSAERERTDTQYF
cdr3_nt: TGCAGTGCTGAGCGGGAGCGCACAGATACGCAGTATTTT

clone_size: many
j_call: TRBJ2-7
d_call: TRBD2
v_call: TRBV4-1
cdr3_aa: CASSQVPSGRVYEQYF
cdr3_nt: TGCGCCAGCAGCCAAGTCCCTAGCGGGAGAGTTTACGAGCAGTACTTC

clone_size: .
j_call: TRBJ1-5
d_call: .
v_call: TRBV20-1
cdr3_aa: CSARDLRDSNQPQHF
cdr3_nt: TGCAGTGCTAGAGATCTCCGGGACAGCAATCAGCCCCAGCATTTT

clone_size: .
j_call: TRBJ2-6
d_call: .
v_call: TRBV7-8
cdr3_aa: CASSFQEAGANVLTF
cdr3_nt: TGTGCCAGCAGCTTCCAGGAGGCTGGGGCCAACGTCCTGACTTTC

clone_size: many
j_call: TRBJ2-5
d_call: .
v_call: TRBV5-1
cdr3_aa: CASSLPEETQYF
cdr3_nt: TGCGCCAGCAGCTTGCCGGAAGAGACCCAGTACTTC

clone_size: many
j_call: TRBJ2-1
d_call: .
v_call: TRBV5-1
cdr3_aa: CASSLHPGGPNEQFF
cdr3_nt: TGCGCCAGCAGCTTGCACCCCGGGGGGCCCAATGAGCAGTTCTTC